These 2 T cell receptor beta chains share one sample of origin, sequenced in a study of breast tumors, draining lymph nodes, adjacent tissues. TCRdb ran MiXCR on the multiplex PCR reads and lists one entry per CDR3 protein. The profile shows roughly 120,000 distinct CDR3 sequences, 15% to 20% of them singletons. Axillary draining lymph nodes of breast cancer patients supplied the node samples. The sample taken for sequencing was axillary lymph node tissue. The receptors shown here come from a female donor with breast cancer. Some clones in this sample may be carry-over from other donors' samples.

To note about this clonotype: A read error may explain this, as a much larger clone is one base away. The V gene is TRBV30, the J gene TRBJ2-7; unclear D gene. V was shortened by 1 base and J by 0 bases, with 7 bases between the two germline ends. Germline V gene data show CDR1 as GTSNPN and CDR2 as SVGIG (reference sequence). This CDR3 is 13 amino acids long. The CDR3 DNA sequence: TGTGCCTGGAGTGAAGCGACCTCCTACGAGCAGTACTTC. It translates to CAWSEATSYEQYF.

This clonotype has ten or more counts. The chain joins TRBV7-2 to TRBJ1-3; D gene ambiguous. Per germline, CDR1 SGHTA and CDR2 FQGNSA. This CDR3 is 15 amino acids long. The V gene lost 6 bases and the J gene lost 1 base, with 13 bases spanning the gap. The CDR3 spells CASSLPGRSGNTIYF. In DNA, the CDR3 is TGTGCCAGCAGTTTACCCGGTCGTTCTGGAAACACCATATATTTT.